The clone carrying this T cell receptor (beta chain) occurred a few times. Its target is not known. The sample comes from a study of response to subunit inactivated influenza vaccine. Points from the study as a whole: Each seasonal flu vaccination may recruit only limited new T cells, authors suggested.

Germline CDR1 is SGHNT and CDR2 is YENEEA. The CDR3 contains 12 residues. The V end was cut by 2 bases, the J end by 5 bases, with 4 bases between. Using its own MiXCR run on the RT-PCR reads, TCRdb lists one record per CDR3 protein. The repertoire holds a few hundred thousand distinct CDR3 sequences, 21% seen once, with 10% to 13% in the top ten. The chain is built from TRBV11-3 and TRBJ2-1; D not resolved. The sequenced sample was PBMCs from blood, obtained around 22 months after vaccination. The sequence derives from a man between 45 and 75 years old who received an inactivated influenza vaccine. The CDR3 spells CASSLNNNEQFF. The DNA for the CDR3 is TGTGCCAGCAGCTTAAATAACAATGAGCAGTTCTTC.